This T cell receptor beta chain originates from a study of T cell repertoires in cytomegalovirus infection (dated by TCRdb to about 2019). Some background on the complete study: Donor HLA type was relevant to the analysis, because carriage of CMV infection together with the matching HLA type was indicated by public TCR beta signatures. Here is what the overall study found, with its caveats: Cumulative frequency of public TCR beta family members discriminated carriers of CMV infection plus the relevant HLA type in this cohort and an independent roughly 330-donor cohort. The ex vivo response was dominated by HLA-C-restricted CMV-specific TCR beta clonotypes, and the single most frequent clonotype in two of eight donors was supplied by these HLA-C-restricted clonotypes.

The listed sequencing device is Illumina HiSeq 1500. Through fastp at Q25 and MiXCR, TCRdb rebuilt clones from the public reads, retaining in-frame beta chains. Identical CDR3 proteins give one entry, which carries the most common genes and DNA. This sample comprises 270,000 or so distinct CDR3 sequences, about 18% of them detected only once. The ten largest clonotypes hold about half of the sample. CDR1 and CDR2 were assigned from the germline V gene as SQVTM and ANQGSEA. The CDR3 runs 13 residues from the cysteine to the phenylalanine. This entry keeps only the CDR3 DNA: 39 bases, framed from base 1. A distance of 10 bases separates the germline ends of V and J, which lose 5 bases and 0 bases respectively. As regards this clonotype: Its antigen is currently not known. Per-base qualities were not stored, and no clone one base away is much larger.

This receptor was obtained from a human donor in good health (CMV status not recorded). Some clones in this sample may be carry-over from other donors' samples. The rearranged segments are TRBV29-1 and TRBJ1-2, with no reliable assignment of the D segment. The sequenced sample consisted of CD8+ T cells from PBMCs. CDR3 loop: CSVKTSSNYGYTF. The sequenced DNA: TGCAGCGTTAAAACGTCTTCTAACTATGGCTACACCTTC.